This T cell receptor beta chain is from a study of T-cell reconstitution after alpha-beta-depleted transplantation in children. CDR1 and CDR2 from the germline V gene are DFQATT and SNEGSKA (reference sequence). The CDR3 extends over 14 amino acids. Trimming left V 0 bases short and J 1 base short, with 9 bases between. Molecular barcoding with unique molecular identifiers was used for the TCRbeta library. TCRdb reprocessed the PCR reads via MiXCR and lists one record per CDR3 protein. Among around 94,000 distinct CDR3 sequences listed, about 6.8% were seen once. The receptor was derived from a boy under 10 years old with acute lymphoblastic leukemia, due to receive a stem cell transplant. The material sequenced was PBMCs, taken before TCRalphabeta/CD19-depleted stem cell transplant. The V gene is TRBV20-1, the J gene TRBJ1-2; D is ambiguous. In nucleotides, the CDR3 is TGCAGTGCTAGAGAACCAGCTGTTAACTATGGCTACACCTTC. This translates into CSAREPAVNYGYTF.